What follows are 20 T cell receptor beta chains derived from one specimen sequenced in a study of OX40 agonist ivuxolimab in advanced cancers. TCRdb's table, derived via immunoSEQ multiplex PCR, lists solely in-frame clones and lacks some. The sample includes 65,000 to 95,000 clones, 87% of them seen just once. This sample comprised CD4+ or CD8+ T cells sorted from blood, obtained in a trial of the OX40 agonist ivuxolimab. These receptor sequences come from an adult with an advanced solid tumor such as melanoma, head and neck, liver or kidney cancer.

The chain is built from TRBV6-1 and TRBJ2-5; a possible D gene is TRBD1 (5 bases). The V end lost 4 bases, the J end lost 5 bases, and 14 bases lay between the germline ends. CDR1 is MNHNS and CDR2 is SASEGT in the germline V gene. CDR3 size: 14 residues. CDR3 protein: CASSGGRLWETQYF. DNA for the CDR3: TGTGCCAGCAGTGGGGGCCGGTTGTGGGAGACCCAGTACTTC.

This sequence joins TRBV6-5 and TRBJ1-2; possibly TRBD1 for D (5 bases). CDR3 size: 15 residues. V lost 10 bases, J lost 3 bases, and 21 bases lay in between. Germline assignment: CDR1 MNHEY and CDR2 SVGAGI. CDR3 in DNA: TGTGCCATCTCCTCCCCACCCACGGGGGACTATGGCTACACCTTC. Translation: CAISSPPTGDYGYTF.

This rearrangement joins TRBV28 to TRBJ2-3; TRBD1 might be the D (6 bases). Germline CDR1 and CDR2: MDHEN and SYDVKM. V was pared by 5 bases and J by 0 bases, with 18 bases between. The CDR3 contains 17 residues. The CDR3 bases are TGTGCCAGCAGTGGGAACCCGAGGCAGGGGAGCACAGATACGCAGTATTTT. Amino acids: CASSGNPRQGSTDTQYF.

The V gene is TRBV30, the J gene TRBJ1-2; D unresolved. Trimming shortened V by 4 bases and J by 4 bases, and 13 bases separated the two germline ends. Germline lookup yields CDR1 GTSNPN and CDR2 SVGIG (reference sequence). This CDR3 is built from 13 residues. This CDR3 reads CAWTTNLGYGYTF. Here the CDR3 DNA reads TGTGCCTGGACCACAAATCTTGGCTATGGCTACACCTTC.

This chain links TRBV9 with TRBJ2-2; D gene uncertain. Trimming shortened V by 7 bases and J by 3 bases, and 13 bases separated the two germline ends. Germline V lookup: CDR1 SGDLS, CDR2 YYNGEE. CDR3 size: 14 residues. This CDR3 is CASSSTGHTGELFF. CDR3 DNA sequence: TGTGCCAGCTCCTCGACGGGTCACACCGGGGAGCTGTTTTTT.

The CDR3 DNA reads as TGTGCCAGCAGCCATCAGGACAGGGGAACGACAGATACGCAGTATTTT. This codes for CASSHQDRGTTDTQYF. The gene calls are TRBV7-9 and TRBJ2-3; the match to TRBD1 covers 9 bases. CDR3 length: 16 residues. The V segment lost 5 bases and the J segment 3 bases; nucleotides outside the gene matches: 9. In germline, CDR1 is SEHNR, CDR2 FQNEAQ (reference sequence).

The CDR3 is CASQSTPNTGELFF. The CDR3, as DNA: TGCGCCAGCCAGTCGACTCCTAACACCGGGGAGCTGTTTTTT. The V and J genes are TRBV5-1 and TRBJ2-2, with unresolved D. The CDR3 totals 14 residues. The germline V gene encodes CDR1 SGHRS and CDR2 YFSETQ. V lost 7 bases and J lost 2, with 12 bases in between.

V gene TRBV25-1 combines with J gene TRBJ1-4; D is undetermined. CDR1 and CDR2 from the germline V gene are MGHDK and SYGVNS. V lost 5 bases, J lost 6 bases, and 4 bases lay in between. This CDR3 spans 11 amino acids. The CDR3 DNA follows: TGTGCCAGCAGTCAGTATGAAAAACTGTTTTTT. Its protein is CASSQYEKLFF.

The V call is TRBV21-1, the J call TRBJ2-7; the listed D gene, TRBD1, was not tested against the DNA. TRBV21-1 is tagged as a pseudogene. This CDR3 has 23 amino acids. The CDR3 protein is CASSKVGGQGATNRTSRFYEQYF. CDR3 coding DNA: TGTGCCAGCAGCAAAGTCGGGGGACAGGGGGCCACGAATCGTACCTCGCGATTCTACGAGCAGTACTTC.

The CDR3 reads CASSLGQGLEKLFF. CDR3 in DNA: TGTGCCAGCAGCCTTGGACAGGGACTTGAAAAACTGTTTTTT. The rearrangement uses TRBV7-2 and TRBJ1-4, with 8 bases fitting TRBD1. V was clipped by 5 bases and J by 7 bases; unmatched bases: 6. Germline-derived CDR1 and CDR2 are SGHTA and FQGNSA. The CDR3 runs 14 residues.

Only one count was recorded for this clone. This chain connects TRBV19 to TRBJ1-2, with no clear D. The CDR3 is 12 amino acids. Trimming shortened V by 5 bases and J by 9 bases, and 13 bases separated the two germline ends. CDR1 and CDR2 (germline): LNHDA, SQIVND (reference sequence). The DNA for the CDR3 is TGTGCCAGTAGTTGGCACCAAGGGCGCTACACCTTC. Translation: CASSWHQGRYTF.

The chain employs TRBV4-1 and TRBJ2-1, with no clear D. The CDR3 is 14 amino acids. Germline V gives CDR1 MGHRA, CDR2 YSYEKL. V was shortened by 0 bases and J by 6 bases, with 9 bases between the two germline ends. CDR3 DNA: TGCGCCAGCAGCCAAGATTGGGTGGTCAATGAGCAGTTCTTC. As protein: CASSQDWVVNEQFF.

This clone appeared a single time. The chain joins TRBV27 to TRBJ2-2; 10 bases line up with TRBD1. Germline lookup yields CDR1 MNHEY and CDR2 SMNVEV (reference sequence). The CDR3 contains 15 residues. Unmatched junction bases numbered 7, after V lost 6 bases and J lost 6 bases. The CDR3: CASSGTGAWAGELFF. The CDR3 nucleotides are TGTGCCAGCAGCGGGACAGGGGCGTGGGCCGGGGAGCTGTTTTTT.

This chain joins TRBV28 and TRBJ1-2; maybe TRBD1 (5 bases). CDR1 is MDHEN and CDR2 is SYDVKM in the germline V gene. The CDR3 is made up of 14 amino acids. V dropped 7 bases and J dropped 1 base, with 13 bases sitting between them. This chain's CDR3 is CASTPPGVNYGYTF. The CDR3 region has the DNA TGTGCCAGCACCCCGCCGGGGGTTAACTATGGCTACACCTTC.

The genes are TRBV19 and TRBJ2-7; D gene unclear. This CDR3 is built from 13 residues. Germline CDR1 and CDR2: LNHDA and SQIVND (reference sequence). Trimming took 11 bases from V and 0 from J, leaving 14 bases between them. CDR3 in amino acids: CAGALVDSYEQYF. In DNA, the CDR3 is TGTGCCGGAGCTCTAGTTGACTCCTACGAGCAGTACTTC. The variable domain in full, with the rest retrieved from reference TRBV19 and TRBJ2-7, is DGGITQSPKYLFRKEGQNVTLSCEQNLNHDAMYWYRQDPGQGLRLIYYSQIVNDFQKGDIAEGYSVSREKKESFPLTVTSAQKNPTAFYLCAGALVDSYEQYFGPGTRLTVT.

This clone was found once. The chain carries TRBV11-2 and TRBJ2-7; D gene uncertain. This CDR3 region has 11 residues. Trimming stripped 5 bases from V and 2 bases from J, with 4 bases between. Germline V gene lookup returns CDR1 SGHAT and CDR2 FQNNGV. The CDR3: CASSAAYEQYF. The CDR3 coding sequence is TGTGCCAGCAGCGCTGCCTACGAGCAGTACTTC.

The chain uses TRBV7-2 and TRBJ1-1; no reliable D call. Trimming took 1 base from V and 0 from J, leaving 18 bases between them. Per the germline V gene, CDR1 is SGHTA and CDR2 is FQGNSA. CDR3 size: 18 residues. The CDR3: CASSLGRWQLRLNTEAFF. CDR3 sequence (DNA): TGTGCCAGCAGCTTAGGACGATGGCAGTTACGTCTGAACACTGAAGCTTTCTTT. Complete variable domain (other parts from reference TRBV7-2 and TRBJ1-1): GAGVSQSPSNKVTEKGKDVELRCDPISGHTALYWYRQSLGQGLEFLIYFQGNSAPDKSGLPSDRFSAERTGGSVSTLTIQRTQQEDSAVYLCASSLGRWQLRLNTEAFFGQGTRLTVV.

The chain uses TRBV10-1 and TRBJ1-2; D perhaps matches TRBD1 (6 bases). CDR3 length: 12 residues. In germline, CDR1 is WNHNN, CDR2 SYGVQD (reference sequence). The V and J ends lost 7 bases and 4 bases respectively, with 10 bases between them. The CDR3 loop is CASTRGGYGYTF. The CDR3 DNA reads as TGCGCCAGCACCAGAGGGGGCTATGGCTACACCTTC.

This sequence joins TRBV7-3 and TRBJ2-1, with 14 bases fitting TRBD2. This CDR3 is 15 amino acids long. Germline trimming cut 5 bases from V and 9 bases from J; bases unmatched to any gene: 6. Germline V CDR1 and CDR2: SGHTA, FQGTGA. The chain's CDR3 is CASSPPGLAGVEQFF. Written as DNA, the CDR3 is TGTGCCAGCAGCCCCCCGGGACTAGCGGGAGTTGAGCAGTTCTTC. Filled out from reference TRBV7-3 and TRBJ2-1, the complete variable domain reads GAGVSQTPSNKVTEKGKYVELRCDPISGHTALYWYRQSLGQGPEFLIYFQGTGAADDSGLPNDRFFAVRPEGSVSTLKIQRTERGDSAVYLCASSPPGLAGVEQFFGPGTRLTVL.

Only a few counts were recorded for this clone. The chain recombines TRBV6-5 with TRBJ2-7; perhaps TRBD2 as D (5 bases). V was cut by 0 bases and J by 3 bases, with 9 bases left in between. The length of the CDR3 is 14 residues. Germline V CDR1 and CDR2: MNHEY, SVGAGI. CDR3 DNA sequence: TGTGCCAGCAGTTACTCCGGGGTAAACTACGAGCAGTACTTC. It translates to CASSYSGVNYEQYF.